This TCR beta chain appears in the sequencing data of a study of response to subunit inactivated influenza vaccine. The V gene's germline CDR1 is GTSNPN and CDR2 SVGIG (reference sequence). This CDR3 is built from 16 residues. Trimming stripped 1 base from V and 7 bases from J, with 20 bases between. This clonotype was counted a few times. Its cognate antigen is unknown. TCRdb independently ran MiXCR on the RT-PCR reads; one entry per CDR3 protein. The sample lists some 800,000 distinct CDR3 sequences, roughly 20% occurring once. Study-level points and caveats: Authors suggested that a seasonal influenza vaccination recruits few new T cells each time.

The V gene is TRBV30, the J gene TRBJ2-1; D may be TRBD2 (5 bases). The sequence was collected from a man aged 50-60 years who received an inactivated influenza vaccine. Sequencing was performed on PBMCs from blood, taken roughly 5 days after vaccination. The CDR3 protein is CAWSAEAESWWNEQFF. The CDR3 DNA sequence: TGTGCCTGGAGTGCGGAAGCGGAGTCATGGTGGAATGAGCAGTTCTTC.